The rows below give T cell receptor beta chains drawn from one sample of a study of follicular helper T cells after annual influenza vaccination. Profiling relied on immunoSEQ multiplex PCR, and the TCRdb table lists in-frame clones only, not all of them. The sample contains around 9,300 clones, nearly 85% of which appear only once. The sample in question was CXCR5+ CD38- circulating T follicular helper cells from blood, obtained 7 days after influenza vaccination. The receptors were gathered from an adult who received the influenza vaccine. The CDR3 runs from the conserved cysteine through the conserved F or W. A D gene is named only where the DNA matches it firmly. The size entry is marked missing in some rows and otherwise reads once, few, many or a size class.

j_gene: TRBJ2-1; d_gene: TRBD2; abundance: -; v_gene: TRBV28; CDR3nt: TGTGCCAGCAGTTTGGAGACTAGCGGGAGTAATGAGCAGTTCTTC; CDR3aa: CASSLETSGSNEQFF
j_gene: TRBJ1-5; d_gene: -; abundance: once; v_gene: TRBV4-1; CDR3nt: TGCGCCAGCAGCCAAGGCCCCCCTCAAGGGGGATATAGCAATCAGCCCCAGCATTTT; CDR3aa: CASSQGPPQGGYSNQPQHF
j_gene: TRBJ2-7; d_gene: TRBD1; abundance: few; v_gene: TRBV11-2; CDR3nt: TGTGCCAGCAGCGTGGGACAGTCCTCCTACGAGCAGTACTTC; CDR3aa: CASSVGQSSYEQYF
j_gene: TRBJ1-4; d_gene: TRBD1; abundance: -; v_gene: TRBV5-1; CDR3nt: TGCGCCAGCAGCGCAGGGACAGGGAGGACTAATGAAAAACTGTTTTTT; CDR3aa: CASSAGTGRTNEKLFF
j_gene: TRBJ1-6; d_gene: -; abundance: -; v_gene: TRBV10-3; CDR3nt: TGTGCCATCAGTGAGTCGAGGGCAGGTGGCCTTAATTCACCCCTCCACTTT; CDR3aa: CAISESRAGGLNSPLHF
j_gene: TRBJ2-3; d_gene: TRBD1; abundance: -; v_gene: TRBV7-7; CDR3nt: TGTGCCAGCAGCCCGGGGACAGGCAGCACAGATACGCAGTATTTT; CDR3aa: CASSPGTGSTDTQYF
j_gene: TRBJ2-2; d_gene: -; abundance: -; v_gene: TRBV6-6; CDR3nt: TGTGCCAGCAGTTGGGGGGCAGGGGAAACCGGGGAGCTGTTTTTT; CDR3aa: CASSWGAGETGELFF
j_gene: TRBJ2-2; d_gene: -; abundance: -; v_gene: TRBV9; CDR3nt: TGTGCCAGCAGCGTAGCTGTGACGGCAACCGGGGAGCTGTTTTTT; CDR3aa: CASSVAVTATGELFF
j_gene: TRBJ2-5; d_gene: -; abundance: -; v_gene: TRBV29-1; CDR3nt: TGCAGCGTAGGGGTGAGACTAGAAGAGACCCAGTACTTC; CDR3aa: CSVGVRLEETQYF
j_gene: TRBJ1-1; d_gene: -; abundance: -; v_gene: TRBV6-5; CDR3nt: TGTGCCAGCAGTTACAGGTCTGGGACGGCGGATGAAGCTTTCTTT; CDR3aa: CASSYRSGTADEAFF
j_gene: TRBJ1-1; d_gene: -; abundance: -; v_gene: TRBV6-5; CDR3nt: TGTGCCAGCGGTACTCAGAGGAACACTGAAGCTTTCTTT; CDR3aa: CASGTQRNTEAFF
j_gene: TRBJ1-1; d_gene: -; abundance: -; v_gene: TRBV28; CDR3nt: TGTGCCAGCAGTTACAGGGTTTACACTGAAGCTTTCTTT; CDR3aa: CASSYRVYTEAFF
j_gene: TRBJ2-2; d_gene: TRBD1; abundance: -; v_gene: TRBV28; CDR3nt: TGTGCCAGCAGTCCAACAGGGGATCTGGGGGAGCTGTTTTTT; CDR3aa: CASSPTGDLGELFF
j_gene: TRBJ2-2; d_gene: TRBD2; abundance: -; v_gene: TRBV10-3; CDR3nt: TGTGCCATCAGTGAGTCTGGCGGGGGGAACACCGGGGAGCTGTTTTTT; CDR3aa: CAISESGGGNTGELFF
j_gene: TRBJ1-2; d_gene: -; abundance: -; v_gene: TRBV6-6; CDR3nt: TGTGCCAGCGGTTACTCGAGTAGGTCAGAGGGGGGCTACACCTTC; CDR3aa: CASGYSSRSEGGYTF
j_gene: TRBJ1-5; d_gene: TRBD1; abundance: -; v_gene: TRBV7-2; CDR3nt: TGTGCCAGCAGCTTCAGGACAGGGGTTGATCAGCCCCAGCATTTT; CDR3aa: CASSFRTGVDQPQHF
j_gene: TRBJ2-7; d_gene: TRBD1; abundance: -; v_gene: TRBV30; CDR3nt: TGTGCCTGGAGTGGCGGGACAGGGGGCTCCTACGAGCAGTACTTC; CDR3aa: CAWSGGTGGSYEQYF
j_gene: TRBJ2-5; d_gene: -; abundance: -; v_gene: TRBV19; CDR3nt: TGTGCCAGTAGTAGCGGCTTGGGAGAGACCCAGTACTTC; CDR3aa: CASSSGLGETQYF
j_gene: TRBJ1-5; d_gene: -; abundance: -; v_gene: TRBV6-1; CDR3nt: TGTGCCAGCAGTGAAGGGGTGCCAGGTGATCGGCCCCAGCATTTT; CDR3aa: CASSEGVPGDRPQHF
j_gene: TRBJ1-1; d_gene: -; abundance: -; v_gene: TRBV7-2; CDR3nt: TGTGCCAGCAGCTTAGCGGGCGCTGGTGAAGCTTTCTTT; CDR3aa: CASSLAGAGEAFF